The clone carrying this T cell receptor (beta chain) was seen repeatedly, ten times or more. The antigen is not known. This sample was included in a study of spatial heterogeneity in lung cancer. Study as a whole: A consistent excess of beta-chain over alpha-chain sequences was detected. The library had UMIs, and each TCR and UMI pair averaged more than ten raw reads.

With 3 bases removed from V and 6 bases from J, the gap between germline ends came to 17 bases. The CDR3 covers 15 residues. Germline CDR1 MNHEY, CDR2 SVGEGT. Via MiXCR, TCRdb re-called the 5' RACE reads, giving one row per CDR3 protein. The table has 40,000 or so distinct CDR3 sequences, 7.5% to 8% seen once. Documented time point: sample taken at primary tumor resection. Extraction of whole RNA from tumor, nontumor lung or frozen PBMC preceded unsorted sequencing. The study's findings and limits: Ubiquitous expanded tumor TCRs appeared in blood more at resection than follow-up.

Specimen: PBMCs, collected at surgery. The chain joins TRBV6-2 or TRBV6-3 to TRBJ1-1, with D possibly being TRBD1 (6 bases). The sequence came from a male donor with early-stage non-small cell lung cancer. The CDR3 DNA is TGTGCCAGCAGTTATTGGGGGCGCAGGGCCCCTGAAGCTTTCTTT. This gives the protein CASSYWGRRAPEAFF.